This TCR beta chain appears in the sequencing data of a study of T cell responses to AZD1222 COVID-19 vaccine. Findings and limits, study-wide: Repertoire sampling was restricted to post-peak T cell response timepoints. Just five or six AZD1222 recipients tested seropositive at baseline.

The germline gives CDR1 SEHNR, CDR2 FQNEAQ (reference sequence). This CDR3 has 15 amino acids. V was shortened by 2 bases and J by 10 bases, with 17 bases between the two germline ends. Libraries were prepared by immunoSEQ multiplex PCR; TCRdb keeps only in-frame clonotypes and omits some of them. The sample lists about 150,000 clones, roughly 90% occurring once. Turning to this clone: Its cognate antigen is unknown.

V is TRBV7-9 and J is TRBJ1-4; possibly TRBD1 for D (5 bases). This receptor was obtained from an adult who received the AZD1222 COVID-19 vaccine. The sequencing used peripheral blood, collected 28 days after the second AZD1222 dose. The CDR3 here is CASSLMSSSGGKLFF. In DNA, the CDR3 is TGTGCCAGCAGCTTAATGTCCAGCAGCGGGGGAAAACTGTTTTTT.